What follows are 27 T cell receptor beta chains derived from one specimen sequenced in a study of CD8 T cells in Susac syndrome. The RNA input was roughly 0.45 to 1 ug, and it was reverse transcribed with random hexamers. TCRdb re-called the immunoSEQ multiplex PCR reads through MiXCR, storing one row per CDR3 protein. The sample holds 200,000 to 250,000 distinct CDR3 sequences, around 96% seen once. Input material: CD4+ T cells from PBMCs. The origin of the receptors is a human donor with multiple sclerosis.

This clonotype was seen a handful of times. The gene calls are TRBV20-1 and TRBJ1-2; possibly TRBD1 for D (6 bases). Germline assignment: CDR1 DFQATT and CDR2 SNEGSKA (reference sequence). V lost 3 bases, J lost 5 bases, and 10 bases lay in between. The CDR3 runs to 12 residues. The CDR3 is CSARDSLYGYTF. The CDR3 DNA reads TGCAGTGCTAGGGACAGCCTTTATGGCTACACCTTC.

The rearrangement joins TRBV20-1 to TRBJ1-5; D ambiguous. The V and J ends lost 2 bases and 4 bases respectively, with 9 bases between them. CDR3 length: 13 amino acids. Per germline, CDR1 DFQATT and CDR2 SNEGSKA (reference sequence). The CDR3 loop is CSARFLENQPQHF. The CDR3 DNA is TGCAGTGCTAGATTCTTGGAGAATCAGCCCCAGCATTTT.

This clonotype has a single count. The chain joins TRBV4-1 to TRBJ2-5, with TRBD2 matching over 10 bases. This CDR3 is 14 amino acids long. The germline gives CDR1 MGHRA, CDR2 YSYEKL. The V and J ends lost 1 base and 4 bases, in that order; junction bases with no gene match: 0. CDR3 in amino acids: CASSQGLAGETQYF. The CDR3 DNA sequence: TGCGCCAGCAGCCAAGGACTAGCGGGAGAGACCCAGTACTTC.

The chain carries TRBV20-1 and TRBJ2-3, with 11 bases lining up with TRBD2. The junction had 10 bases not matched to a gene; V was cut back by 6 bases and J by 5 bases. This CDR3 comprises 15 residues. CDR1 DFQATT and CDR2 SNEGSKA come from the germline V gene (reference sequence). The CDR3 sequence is CSALLLAGVGDTQYF. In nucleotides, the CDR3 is TGCAGTGCCCTACTACTAGCGGGAGTAGGAGATACGCAGTATTTT.

Here the CDR3 reads CASSSQRGGSNTGELFF. As DNA, the CDR3 is TGTGCCAGCAGCTCTCAGCGGGGGGGCTCCAACACCGGGGAGCTGTTTTTT. V gene TRBV5-4 combines with J gene TRBJ2-2; TRBD2 matches at 10 bases. With V trimmed by 3 bases and J by 2 bases, 7 bases remained unmatched. The CDR3 consists of 17 residues. Germline assignment: CDR1 SGHNT and CDR2 YYREEE (reference sequence).

The DNA of the CDR3 is TGTGCCAGCAGCTTTTATGCCAATGAGCAGTTCTTC. Protein product: CASSFYANEQFF. This chain links TRBV7-6 with TRBJ2-1; D gene ambiguous. This CDR3 spans 12 amino acids. The germline V and J ends were trimmed by 3 bases and 6 bases, with 6 bases remaining between them. Germline CDR1 and CDR2: SGHVS and FNYEAQ.

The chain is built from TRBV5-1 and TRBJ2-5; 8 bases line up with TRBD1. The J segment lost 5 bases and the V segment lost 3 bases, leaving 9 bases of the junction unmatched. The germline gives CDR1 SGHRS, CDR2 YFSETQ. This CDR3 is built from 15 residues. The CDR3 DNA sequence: TGCGCCAGCAGCTCGGCCGGACAGGGACGGGAGACCCAGTACTTC. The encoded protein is CASSSAGQGRETQYF.

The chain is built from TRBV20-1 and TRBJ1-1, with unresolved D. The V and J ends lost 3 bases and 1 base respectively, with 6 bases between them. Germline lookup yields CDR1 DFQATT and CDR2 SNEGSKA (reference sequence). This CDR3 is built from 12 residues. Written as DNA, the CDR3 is TGCAGTGCTAGTATCGAGAACACTGAAGCTTTCTTT. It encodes CSASIENTEAFF.

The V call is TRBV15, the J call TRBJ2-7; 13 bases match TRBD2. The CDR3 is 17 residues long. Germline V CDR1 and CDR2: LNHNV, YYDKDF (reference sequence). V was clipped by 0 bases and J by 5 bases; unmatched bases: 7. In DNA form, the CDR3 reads TGTGCCACCAGCAGAGACCCAACTAGCGGGAGGGCCCACGAGCAGTACTTC. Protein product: CATSRDPTSGRAHEQYF.

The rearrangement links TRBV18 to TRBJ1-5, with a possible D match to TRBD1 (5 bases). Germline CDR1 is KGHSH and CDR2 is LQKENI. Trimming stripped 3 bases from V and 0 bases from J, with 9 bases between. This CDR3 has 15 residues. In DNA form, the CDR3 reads TGTGCCAGCTCACCGTCAGGGTCTAGCAATCAGCCCCAGCATTTT. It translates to CASSPSGSSNQPQHF.

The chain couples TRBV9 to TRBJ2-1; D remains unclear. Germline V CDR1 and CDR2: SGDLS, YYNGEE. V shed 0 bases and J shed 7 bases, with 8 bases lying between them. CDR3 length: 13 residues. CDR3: CASSVVGANEQFF. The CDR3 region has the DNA TGTGCCAGCAGCGTAGTAGGAGCAAATGAGCAGTTCTTC.

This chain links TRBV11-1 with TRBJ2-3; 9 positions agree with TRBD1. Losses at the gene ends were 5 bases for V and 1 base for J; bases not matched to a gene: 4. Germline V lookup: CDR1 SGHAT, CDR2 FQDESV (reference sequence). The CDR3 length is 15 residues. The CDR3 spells CASSARDRGTDTQYF. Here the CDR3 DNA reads TGTGCCAGCAGCGCACGGGACAGGGGCACAGATACGCAGTATTTT. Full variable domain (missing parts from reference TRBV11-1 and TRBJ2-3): EAEVAQSPRYKITEKSQAVAFWCDPISGHATLYWYRQILGQGPELLVQFQDESVVDDSQLPKDRFSAERLKGVDSTLKIQPAELGDSAMYLCASSARDRGTDTQYFGPGTRLTVL.

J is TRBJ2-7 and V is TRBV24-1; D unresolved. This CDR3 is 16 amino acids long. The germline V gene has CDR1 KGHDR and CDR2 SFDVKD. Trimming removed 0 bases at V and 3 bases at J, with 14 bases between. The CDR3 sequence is CATSDLCSRISYEQYF. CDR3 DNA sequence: TGTGCCACCAGTGATTTGTGCTCGCGGATAAGCTACGAGCAGTACTTC.

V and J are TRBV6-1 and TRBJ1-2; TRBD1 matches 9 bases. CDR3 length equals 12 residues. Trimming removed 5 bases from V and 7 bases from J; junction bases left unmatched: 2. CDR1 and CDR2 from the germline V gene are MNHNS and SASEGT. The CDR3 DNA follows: TGTGCCAGCAGTAGGACAGGGGTTGGCTACACCTTC. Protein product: CASSRTGVGYTF.

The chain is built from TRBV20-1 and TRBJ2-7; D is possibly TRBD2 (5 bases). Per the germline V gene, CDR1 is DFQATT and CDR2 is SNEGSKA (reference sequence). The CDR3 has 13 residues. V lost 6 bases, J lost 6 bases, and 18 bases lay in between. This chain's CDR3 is CSAVRGIGREQYF. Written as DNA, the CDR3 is TGCAGTGCGGTACGGGGTATCGGGCGCGAGCAGTACTTC.

The CDR3 sequence is CASSRPRESSYNEQFF. In nucleotides, the CDR3 is TGCGCCAGCAGCCGCCCTCGGGAGAGCTCCTACAATGAGCAGTTCTTC. V is TRBV4-1 and J is TRBJ2-1, with D possibly TRBD2 on 6 matching bases. The CDR3 is made up of 16 amino acids. In germline, CDR1 is MGHRA, CDR2 YSYEKL. The V gene lost 4 bases and the J gene lost 0 bases, with 13 bases spanning the gap.

The CDR3 sequence is CSAGVRGAGADTQYF. CDR3 DNA: TGCAGTGCGGGCGTACGAGGGGCGGGGGCAGATACGCAGTATTTT. The chain recombines TRBV20-1 with TRBJ2-3, with 7 bases that match TRBD2. This CDR3 spans 15 amino acids. The V gene end was trimmed by 6 bases and the J gene end by 4 bases; junction bases not matched to a gene: 13. CDR1 and CDR2 from the germline V gene are DFQATT and SNEGSKA (reference sequence).

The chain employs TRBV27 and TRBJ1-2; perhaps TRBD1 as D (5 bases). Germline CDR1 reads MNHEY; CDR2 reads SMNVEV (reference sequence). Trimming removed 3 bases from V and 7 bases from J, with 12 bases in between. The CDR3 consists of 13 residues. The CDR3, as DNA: TGTGCCAGCAGTTTTTCCCTGGGGCTTGGCTACACCTTC. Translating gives CASSFSLGLGYTF.

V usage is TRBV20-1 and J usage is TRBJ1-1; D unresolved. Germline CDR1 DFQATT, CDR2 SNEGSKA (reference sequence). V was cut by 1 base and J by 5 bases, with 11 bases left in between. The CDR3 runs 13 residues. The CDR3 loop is CSARADPSTEAFF. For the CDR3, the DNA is TGCAGTGCTAGAGCGGACCCCTCAACTGAAGCTTTCTTT.

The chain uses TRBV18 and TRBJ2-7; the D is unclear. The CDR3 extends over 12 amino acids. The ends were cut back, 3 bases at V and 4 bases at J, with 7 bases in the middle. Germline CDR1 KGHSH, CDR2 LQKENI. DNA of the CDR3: TGTGCCAGCTCACCGAACAATTACGAGCAGTACTTC. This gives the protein CASSPNNYEQYF.

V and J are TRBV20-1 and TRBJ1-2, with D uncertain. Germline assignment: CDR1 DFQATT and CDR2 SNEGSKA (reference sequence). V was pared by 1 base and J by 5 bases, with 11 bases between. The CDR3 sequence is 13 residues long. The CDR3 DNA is TGCAGTGCTAGAGTCGAGGGTAATTATGGCTACACCTTC. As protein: CSARVEGNYGYTF.

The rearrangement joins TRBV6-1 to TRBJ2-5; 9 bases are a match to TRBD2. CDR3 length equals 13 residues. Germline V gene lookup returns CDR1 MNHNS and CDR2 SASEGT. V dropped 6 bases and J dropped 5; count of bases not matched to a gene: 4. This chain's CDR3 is CASSPSGIETQYF. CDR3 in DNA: TGTGCCAGCAGCCCTAGCGGGATCGAGACCCAGTACTTC.

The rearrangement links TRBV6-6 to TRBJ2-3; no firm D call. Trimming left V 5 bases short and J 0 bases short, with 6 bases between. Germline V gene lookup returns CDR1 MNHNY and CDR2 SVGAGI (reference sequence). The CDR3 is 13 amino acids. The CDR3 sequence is CASSRTSTDTQYF. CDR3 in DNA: TGTGCCAGCAGTCGAACTAGCACAGATACGCAGTATTTT.

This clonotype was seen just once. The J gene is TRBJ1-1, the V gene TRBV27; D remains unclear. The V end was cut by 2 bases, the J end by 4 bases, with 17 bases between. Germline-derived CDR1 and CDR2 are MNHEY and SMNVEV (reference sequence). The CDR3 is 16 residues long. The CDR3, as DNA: TGTGCCAGCAGTTTAGTCCGGTGGGTAGTGGGCACTGAAGCTTTCTTT. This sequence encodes CASSLVRWVVGTEAFF.

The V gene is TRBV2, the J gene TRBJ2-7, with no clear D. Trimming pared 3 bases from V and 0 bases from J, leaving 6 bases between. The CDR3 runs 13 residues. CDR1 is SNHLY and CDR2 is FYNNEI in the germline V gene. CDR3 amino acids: CASSDRFSYEQYF. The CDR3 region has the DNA TGTGCCAGCAGTGACCGATTCTCCTACGAGCAGTACTTC.

CDR3 nucleotide sequence: TGTGCCAGCAGTTTACGGTGGACTAGCGGGAGTCGGAATAGCGACGAGCAGTACTTC. It encodes CASSLRWTSGSRNSDEQYF. This chain joins TRBV27 and TRBJ2-7; TRBD2 matches at 13 bases. The CDR3 is made up of 19 amino acids. The germline V gene encodes CDR1 MNHEY and CDR2 SMNVEV (reference sequence). The J segment lost 5 bases and the V segment lost 2 bases, leaving 15 bases of the junction unmatched.

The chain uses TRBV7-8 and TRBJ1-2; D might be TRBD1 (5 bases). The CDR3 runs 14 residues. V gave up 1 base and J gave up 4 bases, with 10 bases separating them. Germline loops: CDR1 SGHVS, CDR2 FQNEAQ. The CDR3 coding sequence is TGTGCCAGCAGCTTAGTGGAAGGGACCTATGGCTACACCTTC. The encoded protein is CASSLVEGTYGYTF.